The T cell receptor beta chain under discussion was sequenced for a study of brain T cells in children with intractable seizures. Only cases whose brain tissue showed the highest T cell transcript signatures were sequenced. Repertoires were generated with immunoSEQ multiplex PCR, while TCRdb's copy carries only in-frame clones and drops some. The sample consists of under 150,000 clones, 85% to 95% of them appearing once. Overall study results and limits: Viral specificity was inferred only from CDR3 similarity; HCMV serostatus was unknown.

Worth noting for this clone: Its specificity is unknown.

This TCR was sampled from a boy in the first two years of life with hemimegalencephaly and intractable seizures. Sample: peripheral blood, taken at surgery.

The CDR3: CASSSIRRTSGRVVTGELFF. CDR3 DNA: TGTGCCAGCAGCTCAATACGGAGGACTAGCGGGAGGGTAGTCACCGGGGAGCTGTTTTTT. This chain connects TRBV5-4 to TRBJ2-2; 15 nucleotides agree with TRBD2. The CDR3 extends over 20 amino acids. Unmatched junction bases numbered 13, after V lost 3 bases and J lost 4 bases. Per the germline V gene, CDR1 is SGHNT and CDR2 is YYREEE (reference sequence).